A single sample gave rise to the 15 T cell receptor beta chains below, sequenced in a study of response to subunit inactivated influenza vaccine. TCRdb independently ran MiXCR on the RT-PCR reads; one entry per CDR3 protein. The sample has about 780,000 distinct CDR3 sequences, approximately 17% seen once. The sequencing used PBMCs from blood, collected 5 days after vaccination. The receptors stem from a middle-aged man who received an inactivated influenza vaccine.

V is TRBV4-2 and J is TRBJ2-4, with D perhaps TRBD1 (5 bases). The CDR3 runs to 13 residues. Germline CDR1 and CDR2: LGHNA and YNFKEQ. Trimming cost V 9 bases and J 8 bases, with 17 bases left between them. CDR3 loop: CARGPQPGHIQYF. CDR3 DNA: TGTGCCAGGGGCCCCCAGCCAGGGCACATTCAGTACTTC.

This clonotype was recorded a few times. The V and J genes are TRBV20-1 and TRBJ2-3; TRBD2 might be the D (6 bases). This CDR3 is 17 amino acids long. Germline V lookup: CDR1 DFQATT, CDR2 SNEGSKA (reference sequence). V shed 1 base and J shed 1 base, with 18 bases lying between them. For the CDR3, the DNA is TGCAGTGCTAGAGGGGCGGGACCCCCCTCTGGCACAGATACGCAGTATTTT. Its protein product is CSARGAGPPSGTDTQYF.

The J gene is TRBJ2-2, the V gene TRBV6-1, with D hard to call. Trimming stripped 7 bases from V and 0 bases from J, with 6 bases between. Germline V gene data show CDR1 as MNHNS and CDR2 as SASEGT. The CDR3 length is 13 residues. CDR3 amino acids: CASTQTNTGELFF. In DNA, the CDR3 is TGTGCCAGCACTCAGACGAACACCGGGGAGCTGTTTTTT.

The rearrangement links TRBV10-2 to TRBJ2-3; 8 bases match TRBD2. V dropped 2 bases and J dropped 8; count of bases not matched to a gene: 6. Germline CDR1 is WSHSY and CDR2 is SAAADI. The CDR3 runs to 14 residues. CDR3 sequence reads: CASSERGGRGTQYF. CDR3 nucleotides: TGCGCCAGCAGTGAGCGGGGGGGCCGAGGTACGCAGTATTTT.

There are a few counts of this clonotype. The chain has TRBV10-2 and TRBJ1-2; D might be TRBD1 (6 bases). The germline V gene has CDR1 WSHSY and CDR2 SAAADI. The CDR3 loop spans 15 amino acids. V dropped 3 bases and J dropped 3 bases, with 14 bases sitting between them. As DNA, the CDR3 is TGCGCCAGCAGTGACGCTCGGGGGCGCGACTATGGCTACACCTTC. It encodes CASSDARGRDYGYTF.

This clonotype appeared a few times. J is TRBJ2-3 and V is TRBV20-1; 7 bases are shared with TRBD2. J gave up 10 bases and V 0 bases, and 13 bases lay outside the gene matches. Germline-derived CDR1 and CDR2 are DFQATT and SNEGSKA (reference sequence). The CDR3 extends over 15 amino acids. CDR3 in amino acids: CSARDSGLAGRSQYF. In DNA, the CDR3 is TGCAGTGCTAGAGATTCTGGCTTAGCGGGTCGGTCGCAGTATTTT.

This clonotype has a handful of counts. The J gene is TRBJ2-1, the V gene TRBV20-1; D call uncertain. CDR1 and CDR2 (germline): DFQATT, SNEGSKA (reference sequence). The CDR3 runs to 12 residues. V lost 3 bases, J lost 5 bases, and 8 bases lay in between. CDR3 coding DNA: TGCAGTGCTAGGAGCAACCACAATGAGCAGTTCTTC. Translated: CSARSNHNEQFF.

J is TRBJ2-7 and V is TRBV5-5; 10 nucleotides line up with TRBD2. The CDR3 length is 15 residues. The germline gives CDR1 SGHKS, CDR2 YYEKEE (reference sequence). The V gene end was trimmed by 5 bases and the J gene end by 1 base; junction bases not matched to a gene: 6. CDR3 sequence (DNA): TGTGCCAGCAGTTCACTAGCGGGGCTTTCCTACGAGCAGTACTTC. Its translation is CASSSLAGLSYEQYF. The full variable domain, completed using reference TRBV5-5 and TRBJ2-7, is DAGVTQSPTHLIKTRGQQVTLRCSPISGHKSVSWYQQVLGQGPQFIFQYYEKEERGRGNFPDRFSARQFPNYSSELNVNALLLGDSALYLCASSSLAGLSYEQYFGPGTRLTVT.

The V call is TRBV5-1, the J call TRBJ2-7; TRBD2 is a possible D gene (5 bases). Trimming took off 4 bases at V and 0 bases at J, with 14 bases between the two ends. The CDR3 covers 15 residues. Germline loops: CDR1 SGHRS, CDR2 YFSETQ. The CDR3 loop is CASSPRGPFSYEQYF. The CDR3 region has the DNA TGCGCCAGCAGCCCCCGAGGGCCTTTCTCCTACGAGCAGTACTTC.

The chain uses TRBV6-1 and TRBJ2-1; 7 bases match TRBD1. The CDR3 is made up of 14 amino acids. V lost 6 bases, J lost 7 bases, and 9 bases stayed unmatched. Looked up from germline, CDR1 is MNHNS and CDR2 is SASEGT. As DNA, the CDR3 is TGTGCCAGCAGCCTCCGACAGGGACCAAATGAGCAGTTCTTC. Translating it yields CASSLRQGPNEQFF.

The table lists this clonotype with a few counts. J is TRBJ1-1 and V is TRBV29-1; 7 nucleotides align to TRBD1. The trim removed 1 base at V and 4 bases at J, leaving 6 bases unmatched. In germline, CDR1 is SQVTM, CDR2 ANQGSEA. The CDR3 is 14 amino acids. The CDR3 loop reads CSVEALQGSTEAFF. The CDR3 nucleotides are TGCAGCGTTGAAGCCCTACAGGGGAGCACTGAAGCTTTCTTT.

Only a few counts were recorded for this clonotype. The rearrangement links TRBV6-5 to TRBJ2-5, with 11 bases that match TRBD2. CDR1 is MNHEY, CDR2 SVGAGI, per germline. The CDR3 runs to 16 residues. Trimming took 2 bases from V and 5 from J; bases not matched to a gene: 7. CDR3 sequence reads: CASSYALAGGLETQYF. The CDR3 DNA is TGTGCCAGCAGTTACGCGCTAGCGGGAGGTTTGGAGACCCAGTACTTC.

J is TRBJ2-2 and V is TRBV4-2, with D possibly TRBD2 on 6 matching bases. The CDR3 length is 20 residues. V dropped 0 bases and J dropped 1 base, with 21 bases sitting between them. Germline V gene sequence: CDR1 LGHNA, CDR2 YNFKEQ. CDR3 loop: CASSQDSPRRRGLNTGELFF. In nucleotides, the CDR3 is TGTGCCAGCAGCCAAGATAGCCCCCGCAGGAGGGGACTGAACACCGGGGAGCTGTTTTTT.

The chain carries TRBV7-8 and TRBJ2-7, with TRBD2 matching 8 bases. The V gene's germline CDR1 is SGHVS and CDR2 FQNEAQ. V gave up 0 bases and J gave up 3 bases; unmatched junction bases: 10. The length of the CDR3 is 17 residues. The CDR3 DNA reads TGTGCCAGCAGCTTAGCGTTCCTCGGGACTAGAAACTACGAGCAGTACTTC. Amino acids: CASSLAFLGTRNYEQYF.

The chain couples TRBV20-1 to TRBJ2-1; 9 nucleotides match TRBD2. V shed 6 bases, J shed 4 bases, and the junction held 16 bases outside the gene matches. Germline V gene data show CDR1 as DFQATT and CDR2 as SNEGSKA (reference sequence). The CDR3 loop spans 17 amino acids. This chain's CDR3 is CSATARGSGGRYNEQFF. Here the CDR3 DNA reads TGCAGTGCCACTGCCCGGGGCAGCGGGGGGAGGTACAATGAGCAGTTCTTC.